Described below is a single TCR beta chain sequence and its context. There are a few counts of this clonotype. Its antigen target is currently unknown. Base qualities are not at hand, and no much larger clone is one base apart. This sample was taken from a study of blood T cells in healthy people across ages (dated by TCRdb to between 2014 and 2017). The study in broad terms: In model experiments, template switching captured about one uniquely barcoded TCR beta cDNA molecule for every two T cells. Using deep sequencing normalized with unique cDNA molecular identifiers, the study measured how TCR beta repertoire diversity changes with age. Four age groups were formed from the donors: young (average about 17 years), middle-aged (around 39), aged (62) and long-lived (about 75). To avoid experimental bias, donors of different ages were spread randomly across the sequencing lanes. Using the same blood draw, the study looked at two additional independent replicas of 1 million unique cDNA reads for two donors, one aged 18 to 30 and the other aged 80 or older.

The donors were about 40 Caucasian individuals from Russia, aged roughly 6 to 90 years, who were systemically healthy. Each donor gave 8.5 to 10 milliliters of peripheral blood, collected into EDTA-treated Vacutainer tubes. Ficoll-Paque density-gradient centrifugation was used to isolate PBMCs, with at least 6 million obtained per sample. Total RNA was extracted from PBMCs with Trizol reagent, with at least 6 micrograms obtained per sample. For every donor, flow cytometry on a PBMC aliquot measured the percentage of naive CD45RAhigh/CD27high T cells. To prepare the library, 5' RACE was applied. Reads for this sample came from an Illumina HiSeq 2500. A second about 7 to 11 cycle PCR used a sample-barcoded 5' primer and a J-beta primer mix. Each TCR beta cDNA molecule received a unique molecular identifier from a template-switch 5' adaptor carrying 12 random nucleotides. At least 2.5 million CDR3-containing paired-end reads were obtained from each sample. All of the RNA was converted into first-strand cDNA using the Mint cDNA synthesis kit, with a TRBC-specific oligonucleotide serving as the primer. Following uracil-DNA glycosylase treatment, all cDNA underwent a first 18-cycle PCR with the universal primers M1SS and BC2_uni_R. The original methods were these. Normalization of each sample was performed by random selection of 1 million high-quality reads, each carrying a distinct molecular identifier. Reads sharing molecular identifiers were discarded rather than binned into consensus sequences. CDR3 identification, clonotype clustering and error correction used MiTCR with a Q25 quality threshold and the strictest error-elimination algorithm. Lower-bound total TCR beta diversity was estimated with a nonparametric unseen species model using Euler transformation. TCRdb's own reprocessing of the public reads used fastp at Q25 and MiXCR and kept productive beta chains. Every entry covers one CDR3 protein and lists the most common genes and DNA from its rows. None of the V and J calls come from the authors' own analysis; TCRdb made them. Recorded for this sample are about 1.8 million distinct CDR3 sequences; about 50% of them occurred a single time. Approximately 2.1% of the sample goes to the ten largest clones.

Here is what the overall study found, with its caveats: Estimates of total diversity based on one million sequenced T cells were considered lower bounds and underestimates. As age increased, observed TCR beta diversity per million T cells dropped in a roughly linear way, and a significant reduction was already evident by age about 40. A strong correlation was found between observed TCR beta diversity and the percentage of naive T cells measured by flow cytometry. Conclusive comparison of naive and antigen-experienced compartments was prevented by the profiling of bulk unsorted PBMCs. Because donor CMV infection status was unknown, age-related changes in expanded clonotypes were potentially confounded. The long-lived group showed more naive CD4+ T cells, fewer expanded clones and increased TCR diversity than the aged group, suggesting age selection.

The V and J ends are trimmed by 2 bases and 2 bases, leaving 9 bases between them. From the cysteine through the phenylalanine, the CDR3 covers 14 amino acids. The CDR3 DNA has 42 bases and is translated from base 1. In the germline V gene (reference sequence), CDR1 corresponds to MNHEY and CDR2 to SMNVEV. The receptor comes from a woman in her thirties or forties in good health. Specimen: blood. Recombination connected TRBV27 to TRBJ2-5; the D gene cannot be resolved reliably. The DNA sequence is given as TGTGCCAGCAGTTTAGTGAGTCAGCAAGAGACCCAGTACTTC. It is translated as CASSLVSQQETQYF.